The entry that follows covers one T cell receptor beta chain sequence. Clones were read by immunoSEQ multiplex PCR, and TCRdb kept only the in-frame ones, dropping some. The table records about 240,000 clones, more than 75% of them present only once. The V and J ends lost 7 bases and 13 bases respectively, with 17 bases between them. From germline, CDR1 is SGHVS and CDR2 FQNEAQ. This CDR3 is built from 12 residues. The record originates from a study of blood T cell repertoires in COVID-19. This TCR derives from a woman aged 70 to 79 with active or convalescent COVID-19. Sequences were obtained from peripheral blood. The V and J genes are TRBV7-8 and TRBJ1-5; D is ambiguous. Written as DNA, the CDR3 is TGTGCCAGCACCTCATGGAGGAAGGCTCAGCATTTT. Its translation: CASTSWRKAQHF.